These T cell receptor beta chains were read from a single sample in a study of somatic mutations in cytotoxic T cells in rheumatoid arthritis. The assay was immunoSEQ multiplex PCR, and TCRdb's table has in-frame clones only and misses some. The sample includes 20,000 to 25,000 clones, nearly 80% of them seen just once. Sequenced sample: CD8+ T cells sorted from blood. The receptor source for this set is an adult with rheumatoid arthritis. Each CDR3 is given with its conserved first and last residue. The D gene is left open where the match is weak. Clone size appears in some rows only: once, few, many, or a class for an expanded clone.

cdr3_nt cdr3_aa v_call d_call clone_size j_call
TGCGCCAGCAGCCAAGAGTGGCAGCGACGCAATCAGCCCCAGCATTTT CASSQEWQRRNQPQHF TRBV4-1 NA few TRBJ1-5
TGTGCCAGCAGTTACTCAGGGACAGGCTGGCACACCTTC CASSYSGTGWHTF TRBV6-6 TRBD1 medium-sized TRBJ1-2
TGCGCCAGCAGCTACGGGCTAGCGGGAGGTAGGAGCTCCTACGAGCAGTACTTC CASSYGLAGGRSSYEQYF TRBV5-1 TRBD2 NA TRBJ2-7
TGTGCCAGCAGTCCATCGTTAGGGTTTAGGAACAATGAGCAGTTCTTC CASSPSLGFRNNEQFF TRBV25-1 NA NA TRBJ2-1
TGTGCCAGCAGTTACGGGGCGGGGAGCTCCTACGAGCAGTACTTC CASSYGAGSSYEQYF TRBV6-5 NA NA TRBJ2-7
TGTGCCAGCAGTTACTATGCGACAGGGGGACGGACCCAGTACTTC CASSYYATGGRTQYF TRBV6-5 TRBD1 NA TRBJ2-5
TGTGCCAGCAGTGTAGAGGGGAAAGAGACCCAGTACTTC CASSVEGKETQYF TRBV2 NA NA TRBJ2-5
TGTGCCAGCAGCTTGTGGGGACAGGGGGCAGATACGCAGTATTTT CASSLWGQGADTQYF TRBV5-5 TRBD1 NA TRBJ2-3
TGTGCCAGCAGCCATCTGGGGGACTATGGCTACACCTTC CASSHLGDYGYTF TRBV4-2 NA NA TRBJ1-2
TGCGCCAGCAGCCAAGACAGGGGCTCTGGAAACACCATATATTTT CASSQDRGSGNTIYF TRBV4-1 NA few TRBJ1-3
TGTGCCACAGAGACAGGAACTAAGACAGATACGCAGTATTTT CATETGTKTDTQYF TRBV10-3 NA few TRBJ2-3
TGTGCCACCAGCAGTTCCAATGCGGGAGCGAAAAACATTCAGTACTTC CATSSSNAGAKNIQYF TRBV15 TRBD2 few TRBJ2-4
TGTGCCAGCAGCTTTGGGGGCCATGAGCAGTTCTTC CASSFGGHEQFF TRBV7-9 NA NA TRBJ2-1
TGTGCCAGCCAGGGAGTCGGGAGCAATCAGCCCCAGCATTTT CASQGVGSNQPQHF TRBV25-1 NA NA TRBJ1-5
TGTGCCAGCACCTCGACAGGGTTTGGGTCCTACAATGAGCAGTTCTTC CASTSTGFGSYNEQFF TRBV27 TRBD1 NA TRBJ2-1
TGTGCCAGCAGTACCCCTAGCGGGGGGCCTGGAGATACGCAGTATTTT CASSTPSGGPGDTQYF TRBV7-8 TRBD2 NA TRBJ2-3
TGTGCCAGCAGCTTGGAAACTAGCGGGGGTCAGTACAATGAGCAGTTCTTC CASSLETSGGQYNEQFF TRBV5-5 TRBD2 once TRBJ2-1
TGTGCCAGCGAAACTAGAGTGGGCTCCTACGAGCAGTACTTC CASETRVGSYEQYF TRBV6-1 NA NA TRBJ2-7
TGTGCCAGCAGCGTAGTCTCTAGCGGGGTAGATACGCAGTATTTT CASSVVSSGVDTQYF TRBV9 TRBD2 NA TRBJ2-3
TGTGCCAGCAGTGAAGGTTATGGCTACGAGCAGTACTTC CASSEGYGYEQYF TRBV2 NA NA TRBJ2-7
TGTGCCAGCAGCAGGGCAGCGGGGAACACCGGGGAGCTGTTTTTT CASSRAAGNTGELFF TRBV5-4 NA NA TRBJ2-2
TGTGCCAGCAGTTACTCAGGATATAGCAATCAGCCCCAGCATTTT CASSYSGYSNQPQHF TRBV6-5 NA NA TRBJ1-5
TGCGCCAGCAGCCAAGATCCGGACAGGGGAGAGACCCAGTACTTC CASSQDPDRGETQYF TRBV4-1 TRBD1 NA TRBJ2-5
TGTGCCACTCAGCCACCGGGGGGATTCACAGATACGCAGTATTTT CATQPPGGFTDTQYF TRBV7-9 TRBD2 NA TRBJ2-3
TGCGCCAGCAGCCCGGGACTAGCGGGAATTCACAATGAGCAGTTCTTC CASSPGLAGIHNEQFF TRBV5-1 TRBD2 NA TRBJ2-1
TGTGCCAGCAGTTACTCAGCAGGGGCTCTTGACATTCAGTACTTC CASSYSAGALDIQYF TRBV6-5 NA NA TRBJ2-4
TGTGCCAGCAAAGTGGCTAGCGGGGACGATGAGCAGTTCTTC CASKVASGDDEQFF TRBV5-4 TRBD2 NA TRBJ2-1
TGCGCCAGCAGCCAAGATCGGAATTCACCCCTCCACTTT CASSQDRNSPLHF TRBV4-3 NA few TRBJ1-6
TGTGCCAGCAGTTTAAGGGACAGGTCCTACGAGCAGTACTTC CASSLRDRSYEQYF TRBV28 TRBD1 NA TRBJ2-7
TGTGCCAGCAGCCAAGGGTTGGGTCATTTGGGGGAGACCCAGTACTTC CASSQGLGHLGETQYF TRBV14 NA NA TRBJ2-5
TGTGCCAGCAGCACCGACGGGGGGCGAGAGACCCAGTACTTC CASSTDGGRETQYF TRBV11-1 NA NA TRBJ2-5
TGTGCCAGCAGCTTAATTAGGACAGTCCGCGGGACCGGGGAGCTGTTTTTT CASSLIRTVRGTGELFF TRBV5-8 NA NA TRBJ2-2
TGTGCCAGCAGAGTCCGTCAGAAGACTAATGAAAAACTGTTTTTT CASRVRQKTNEKLFF TRBV2 NA NA TRBJ1-4
TGTGCCAGCAGCCCCCGCGGGGGCCCCCAGGGTGAGCAGTTCTTC CASSPRGGPQGEQFF TRBV9 NA NA TRBJ2-1
TGTGCCAGCAGCTTCGCCAGGAGGTACCAAGAGACCCAGTACTTC CASSFARRYQETQYF TRBV7-2 NA NA TRBJ2-5
TGTGCCAGCAGGGCACAGGGGTGGGTTGGAAACACCATATATTTT CASRAQGWVGNTIYF TRBV2 TRBD1 NA TRBJ1-3
TGTGCCAGCAGCCGGGGCAGCGGGGGGGTGCTCGAGCAGTACTTC CASSRGSGGVLEQYF TRBV9 TRBD2 few TRBJ2-7
TGTGCCAGCAGTGAAGGGGGTGGGAGCTCCTACGAGCAGTACTTC CASSEGGGSSYEQYF TRBV2 NA NA TRBJ2-7
TGTGCCAGCAGCCAAGACCCGAGCCCGGTCGCGGGAGAAAAACTGTTTTTT CASSQDPSPVAGEKLFF TRBV4-2 NA NA TRBJ1-4
TGTGCCAGCAGTGGCCAATCCCTCTCCTACGAGCAGTACTTC CASSGQSLSYEQYF TRBV2 NA few TRBJ2-7
TGTGCCATCAGTGAGTCTAGCGGGGGGCCCCCGAACTTC CAISESSGGPPNF TRBV10-3 TRBD2 NA TRBJ2-5
TGTGCCAGCAGCGCCCGGGACAGGGTGAGCTTCAATGAGCAGTTCTTC CASSARDRVSFNEQFF TRBV7-2 TRBD1 NA TRBJ2-1
TGCGCCAGCAGCCAAGACCCAGGGGCCTACGAGCAGTACTTC CASSQDPGAYEQYF TRBV4-3 NA NA TRBJ2-7
TGTGCCAGCAGCGAAAGGACAGGGAACGAGCAGTACTTC CASSERTGNEQYF TRBV7-8 TRBD1 once TRBJ2-7
TGTGCCAGCAGCTTAGAGGTTATGGCGGACCCCGGGGGCTACACCTTC CASSLEVMADPGGYTF TRBV7-6 NA once TRBJ1-2
TGTGCCAGCAGCGATGGGACGGAGTTTGAGCAGTTCTTC CASSDGTEFEQFF TRBV7-6 NA few TRBJ2-1
TGTGCCAGCGTACTAGCGTATACCGGGGAGCTGTTTTTT CASVLAYTGELFF TRBV11-2 TRBD2 few TRBJ2-2
TGTGCCAGCAGGACAGATTACACAGATACGCAGTATTTT CASRTDYTDTQYF TRBV27 NA NA TRBJ2-3
TGTGCCAGCAGCGCAACAGGGTCTATTCAGCCCCAGCATTTT CASSATGSIQPQHF TRBV9 NA NA TRBJ1-5
TGTGCCTGGAGTGTGGGGACAGGCCGCCTCCAGCATTTT CAWSVGTGRLQHF TRBV30 TRBD1 once TRBJ1-5
TGTGCCAGCAGCCCCTGGGGTGACACTGAAGCTTTCTTT CASSPWGDTEAFF TRBV14 NA few TRBJ1-1
TGTGCCAGCATTACGACAGGGGGCCTACATGGGGCTTTCTTT CASITTGGLHGAFF TRBV2 TRBD1 NA TRBJ1-1
TGTGCCAGCAGTGCCGGGACAGGGGGATTCAATGAGCAGTTCTTC CASSAGTGGFNEQFF TRBV9 TRBD1 once TRBJ2-1
TGTGCCAGCAGCTTAGTCTCTCAGGCGGATGGCTACACCTTC CASSLVSQADGYTF TRBV7-9 NA NA TRBJ1-2
TGTGCCAGCAGCTTAGGCCCCGGCGGGGTCAACTACAATGAGCAGTTCTTC CASSLGPGGVNYNEQFF TRBV7-9 NA once TRBJ2-1
TGTGCTAGTGGTTTGGTCCCGGGACCCTCAAGTGGCTACACCTTC CASGLVPGPSSGYTF TRBV12-5 NA NA TRBJ1-2
TGTGCCAGCAATCTCCGGGGTGGCACTGAAGCTTTCTTT CASNLRGGTEAFF TRBV2 NA medium-sized TRBJ1-1
TGTGCCAGCAGCTTTGGCTACACCGGGGAGCTGTTTTTT CASSFGYTGELFF TRBV7-2 NA NA TRBJ2-2
TGTGCCAGCAGCTCACCCGGGTCCCCAATCTTC CASSSPGSPIF TRBV5-4 NA once TRBJ1-2
TGTGCCAGCAGCTTGGAGATTTGGACTGGGGGTACGCAGTATTTT CASSLEIWTGGTQYF TRBV5-6 NA NA TRBJ2-3